This T cell receptor beta chain was found in a study of T cell responses to AZD1222 COVID-19 vaccine. In the study overall: Researchers grouped second doses given at about 4 or about 12 weeks into one pool. Overall study results and limits: The study found vaccine-associated CD4 TCRs spanning spike, dominant at 160-218 and 743-854. White British people made up most donors, females outnumbered males, and clonal diversity was possibly underestimated.

CDR1 and CDR2 (germline): LNHDA, SQIVND (reference sequence). CDR3 length: 16 residues. Losses at the gene ends were 3 bases for V and 2 bases for J; bases not matched to a gene: 4. Turning to this clone: Antigen: not known.

Profiling relied on immunoSEQ multiplex PCR, and the TCRdb table lists in-frame clones only, not all of them. Of more than 140,000 clones in the sample, about 93% are singletons; the top ten hold 5%. The receptor comes from an adult in good health. V and J are TRBV19 and TRBJ1-6; 7 bases are shared with TRBD1. The sequencing used peripheral blood, collected on day 0 of AZD1222 vaccination. The CDR3 loop is CASSIRQGTYNSPLHF. The CDR3 nucleotides read TGTGCCAGTAGTATCCGACAGGGCACCTATAATTCACCCCTCCACTTT.